Included here is one TCR beta chain sequence, with context. Its cognate antigen has yet to be identified. Base qualities are missing; no much larger clone stands one base away. The meaning of the sample's treatment or condition label: 19 received Ad26.COV2.S at low or high dose, single or two shots; 5 received placebo; per-sample allocation not given. Repertoires of vaccine and placebo recipients were sequenced from samples collected on day 63 after the first injection. Cohort 1b enrolled 20 to 30 adults aged 18-55 years at a single site in Boston, USA, between 29 July and 7 August 2020. As a vaccine, Ad26.COV2.S was a replication-incompetent adenovirus type 26 vector that expressed a prefusion-stabilized SARS-CoV-2 spike protein derived from the original Wuhan strain. These data come from a study of Ad26.COV2.S vaccination and SARS-CoV-2 variants (dated by TCRdb to the early 2020s). In the study overall: Vaccine-arm donors came from COV1001, a multicentre, randomized, double-blind, placebo-controlled phase I-IIa trial of Ad26.COV2.S in healthy adults. A total of approximately 30 samples were included in the TCR-sequenced set, comprising around 19 Ad26.COV2.S vaccine recipients, 5 placebo recipients and 8 SARS-CoV-2 convalescent individuals. Trial participants were randomized into five groups of five, in which low-dose or high-dose Ad26.COV2.S was given once or twice, or placebo was given on both occasions. Sequencing of the TCRbeta repertoire served to evaluate the specificity and breadth of SARS-CoV-2-reactive T cell receptors following Ad26.COV2.S vaccination. Throughout the experiments and outcome assessment, investigators stayed blinded to trial group allocation. Ad26.COV2.S was administered intramuscularly at 5 x 10^10 or 1 x 10^11 viral particles, either as a single shot or as two shots given 56 days apart.

The research as a whole found: Higher spike-specific TCR breadth was observed in Ad26.COV2.S recipients than in placebo recipients (P = 0.0014). According to the authors, total T cell responses may have been underestimated by the TCR breadth and depth analyses. Vaccine and placebo recipients had similar non-spike TCR breadth, a finding consistent with the vaccine containing only spike. The study was not powered to compare responses between vaccine doses or regimens. After vaccination, spike-specific CD8+ and CD4+ T cell responses were reported to show substantial breadth.

Its CDR3 holds 16 amino acids, cysteine through phenylalanine. The only DNA kept is the CDR3, 48 bases in frame from the first base. Germline trimming amounts to 2 bases on V and 6 bases on J, with 9 as the count of junction bases outside the gene matches. From a lookup of the germline V gene, CDR1 and CDR2 are SGHAT and FQNNGV. The immunoSEQ Assay was the method used to sequence TCRbeta CDR3 regions. After extraction, genomic DNA underwent amplification by bias-controlled multiplex PCR, followed by high-throughput sequencing. Under the source paper's analysis protocol: To quantify the absolute abundance of each unique TCRbeta CDR3 region, sequences were collapsed and filtered. T cell fraction was estimated by normalizing TCRbeta template counts to usable DNA, with usable DNA measured through amplification of reference genes found in all nucleated cells. Repertoire TCRs were annotated as SARS-CoV-2-specific when V gene, CDR3 amino acid sequence and J gene were exactly matched to a known reactive TCR set. The reference SARS-CoV-2 TCR set was obtained from MIRA and was filtered for enrichment in COVID-19-positive ImmuneCODE repertoires, whereby public or cross-reactive TCRs were removed. Using the MIRA antigens, annotated TCRs were further analysed by specific ORF or by position within an ORF. Depth was the summed frequency of annotated unique rearrangements, while breadth was defined as annotated unique rearrangements over total unique productive rearrangements. Two-sided Wilcoxon rank-sum tests were used to compare TCR breadth between groups. The source is immuneACCESS, and TCRdb retained only in-frame sequences with V and J called. Part of the clones is not carried over; for the studies checked, unresolved V genes explain less than half of this, and the remainder is unexplained. That table is the source of V, J and clone size, and D and trimming were worked out from the DNA. The sample table shows about 350,000 clones, and roughly 90% are seen once. The ten biggest clones cover approximately 5.9% of the sample.

The sequence links TRBV11-2 to TRBJ1-2, with 10 bases aligning to TRBD1. Here the sequenced sample was peripheral blood, taken in a trial of Ad26.COV2.S vaccine versus placebo. The sequence was collected from a person between 18 and 60 years old who received the Ad26.COV2.S COVID-19 vaccine or a placebo. The DNA sequence is as follows: TGTGCCAGCAGCTTAATCCGAGACAGGGGGCGCGATGGCTACACCTTC. Translated, this is CASSLIRDRGRDGYTF.